Listed below are T cell receptor beta chains from one sample, sequenced in a study of T cells in Graves' hyperthyroidism and ophthalmopathy. TCRdb itself ran the multiplex PCR reads through MiXCR, one entry per CDR3 protein. This sample has some 800,000 distinct CDR3 sequences, with more than 30% found just once. Specimen: blood. These receptors were obtained from a man between 18 and 35 years old with Graves' hyperthyroidism. Each CDR3 is given with its conserved first and last residue. D genes are given only for firm matches. A clone size is listed for some rows: how often the clone was seen (once, few, many), or a class if it is expanded.

14,TRBJ2-5,few,TRBV19,TRBD1,TGTGCCAGTAGATCGACAGGGAATGGGGAGACCCAGTACTTC,CASRSTGNGETQYF
15,TRBJ2-2,-,TRBV19,-,TGTGCCAGTACATACGTTGGGAGGAACACCGGGGAGCTGTTTTTT,CASTYVGRNTGELFF
14,TRBJ1-4,few,TRBV12-3/TRBV12-4,-,TGTGCCAGCAGCGACACAGGGTTGAGGGAAAAACTGTTTTTT,CASSDTGLREKLFF
15,TRBJ2-7,-,TRBV5-4,TRBD1,TGTGCCAGCAGCTTTCGGGTGGGACAGTCCGGCGAGCAGTACTTC,CASSFRVGQSGEQYF
14,TRBJ2-5,many,TRBV7-8,-,TGTGCCAGCAGCCATAGAGTCCAGGGAGAGACCCAGTACTTC,CASSHRVQGETQYF
14,TRBJ1-6,many,TRBV20-1,TRBD1,TGCAGTGTTCGCCCCGGACAGGGAATCTCACCCCTCCACTTT,CSVRPGQGISPLHF
18,TRBJ1-1,few,TRBV7-2,-,TGTGCCAGCAGCCTTACCGCAAGCGCAGGGAGCATGAACACTGAAGCTTTCTTT,CASSLTASAGSMNTEAFF
16,TRBJ1-5,-,TRBV11-2,-,TGTGCCAGCAGCTTATTTTCAGGGGCTGGCAATCAGCCCCAGCATTTT,CASSLFSGAGNQPQHF
15,TRBJ2-6,few,TRBV20-1,-,TGCAGTGCTACGGGGGAAGACTCTGGGGCCAACGTCCTGACTTTC,CSATGEDSGANVLTF
14,TRBJ2-7,-,TRBV6-1,TRBD2,TGTGCCAGCAATCCCGGGGGGTGGATTTACGAGCAGTACTTC,CASNPGGWIYEQYF
14,TRBJ2-7,-,TRBV5-5,TRBD1,TGTGCCAGCAGCAAGGCAGGGACAGAGTACGAGCAGTACTTC,CASSKAGTEYEQYF
15,TRBJ1-5,few,TRBV6-6,-,TGTGCCAGCAGTGGGGGAGTAGGTCCCAGCCAGCCCCAGCATTTT,CASSGGVGPSQPQHF
16,TRBJ2-7,few,TRBV15,-,TGTGCCACCAGCAGAGAACCTAGCGCAAATGCCCACGAGCAGTACTTC,CATSREPSANAHEQYF
12,TRBJ2-7,many,TRBV7-8,-,TGTGCCAGCAGCTTAGTAATGGGCGAGCAGTACTTC,CASSLVMGEQYF
12,TRBJ1-1,-,TRBV9,-,TGTGCCAGCAGCGGATGGAACACTGAAGCTTTCTTT,CASSGWNTEAFF
16,TRBJ2-7,-,TRBV19,-,TGTGCCAGCAGCCGGGGGCGGAGGCGGCAACACTACGAGCAGTACTTC,CASSRGRRRQHYEQYF
14,TRBJ2-5,many,TRBV2,-,TGTGCCAGCAGTGAGGCCAGCCAGGCACAGACCCAGTACTTC,CASSEASQAQTQYF
14,TRBJ2-5,-,TRBV20-1,TRBD2,TGCAGTGCCCAAGATAGCGGGAGGGGAGAGACCCAGTACTTC,CSAQDSGRGETQYF
16,TRBJ2-5,few,TRBV19,-,TGTGCCAGTAGTATAAACCCTCTCGCGGGACTTGAGACCCAGTACTTC,CASSINPLAGLETQYF
15,TRBJ1-2,many,TRBV10-3,TRBD1,TGTGCCATCAGTGAGCGGACAGGGACCAGCTATGGCTACACCTTC,CAISERTGTSYGYTF
13,TRBJ1-1,many,TRBV24-1,TRBD1,TGTGCCACCAGGGGGACAGGGGGCGACGAAGCTTTCTTT,CATRGTGGDEAFF
14,TRBJ1-2,few,TRBV5-1,-,TGCGCCAGCAGCCGCGGGGAAGCTAACTATGGCTACACCTTC,CASSRGEANYGYTF
15,TRBJ2-7,few,TRBV12-3/TRBV12-4,-,TGTGCCAGCAGTTTACGGTTTCCCCCTCCCTACGAGCAGTACTTC,CASSLRFPPPYEQYF
15,TRBJ1-2,few,TRBV7-3,TRBD1,TGTGCCAGCAGCGTTGGGACAGGGGATAACTATGGCTACACCTTC,CASSVGTGDNYGYTF
14,TRBJ1-5,many,TRBV19,-,TGTGCCAGTAGTGCCGGAAGGGTCAATCAGCCCCAGCATTTT,CASSAGRVNQPQHF
11,TRBJ2-7,-,TRBV29-1,-,TGCAGCGTTGCGGGGGTGTACGAGCAGTACTTC,CSVAGVYEQYF
16,TRBJ2-6,few,TRBV9,-,TGTGCCAGCAGCGTAGGCCCAGGGGTGGGGGCCAACGTCCTGACTTTC,CASSVGPGVGANVLTF
16,TRBJ2-5,few,TRBV14,-,TGTGCCAGCAGCCAAGTCCCAACGGGGGTAGAAGAGACCCAGTACTTC,CASSQVPTGVEETQYF
13,TRBJ2-5,many,TRBV12-3/TRBV12-4,-,TGTGCCAGCAGCCTCCGGGGCCAAGAGACCCAGTACTTC,CASSLRGQETQYF
15,TRBJ1-5,-,TRBV19,TRBD1,TGTGCCAGTAGGACGGACAGGGGGAAAGGGGAGCCCCAGCATTTT,CASRTDRGKGEPQHF
17,TRBJ1-1,-,TRBV20-1,-,TGCAGTGCTAGACCTATGAGGCAGGTCCAGATGAACACTGAAGCTTTCTTT,CSARPMRQVQMNTEAFF
13,TRBJ2-2,-,TRBV19,-,TGTGCCAGTAAAACGGACTACACCGGGGAGCTGTTTTTT,CASKTDYTGELFF
13,TRBJ1-2,-,TRBV5-5,-,TGTGCCAGCAGCGTGGCAGGCAGTGACGGCTACACCTTC,CASSVAGSDGYTF
13,TRBJ1-1,many,TRBV7-8,-,TGTGCCAGCAGCGGGTACAGGGACACTGAAGCTTTCTTT,CASSGYRDTEAFF
14,TRBJ2-5,many,TRBV5-4,-,TGTGCCAGCAGTCACGGGACGCACCAAGAGACCCAGTACTTC,CASSHGTHQETQYF
17,TRBJ1-6,many,TRBV2,-,TGTGCCAGCAGTGAAGCGGGGGCCATCTCGGGCGTTTCACCCCTCCACTTT,CASSEAGAISGVSPLHF
13,TRBJ1-5,-,TRBV10-2,TRBD1,TGCGCCAGCAGTGACGGGACAGGTCAGCCCCAGCATTTT,CASSDGTGQPQHF
16,TRBJ1-6,many,TRBV2,-,TGTGCCAGCAACTCCCCCTCAGGGGTGCGTAATTCACCCCTCCACTTT,CASNSPSGVRNSPLHF
14,TRBJ1-1,-,TRBV6-1,-,TGTGCCAGCAAGAGGAGTACCTTGAACACTGAAGCTTTCTTT,CASKRSTLNTEAFF
16,TRBJ1-1,few,TRBV6-6,-,TGTGCCAGCAGTTCGGCGGGGAGCCCTGGGATAGCTGAAGCTTTCTTT,CASSSAGSPGIAEAFF
13,TRBJ1-5,many,TRBV7-2,-,TGTGCCAGCAGCTCCCCAGGGGCTCAGCCCCAGCATTTT,CASSSPGAQPQHF
13,TRBJ1-1,-,TRBV6-5,-,TGTGCCAGCGGCCCCCAGTCGAACACTGAAGCTTTCTTT,CASGPQSNTEAFF
14,TRBJ1-3,once,TRBV6-5,-,TGTGCCACCGGGTCAGGGGCGCCTGGAAACACCATATATTTT,CATGSGAPGNTIYF
16,TRBJ1-1,-,TRBV4-1,-,TGCGCCAGCAGCCAGGTGCAGGGGCTCTTGAACACTGAAGCTTTCTTT,CASSQVQGLLNTEAFF